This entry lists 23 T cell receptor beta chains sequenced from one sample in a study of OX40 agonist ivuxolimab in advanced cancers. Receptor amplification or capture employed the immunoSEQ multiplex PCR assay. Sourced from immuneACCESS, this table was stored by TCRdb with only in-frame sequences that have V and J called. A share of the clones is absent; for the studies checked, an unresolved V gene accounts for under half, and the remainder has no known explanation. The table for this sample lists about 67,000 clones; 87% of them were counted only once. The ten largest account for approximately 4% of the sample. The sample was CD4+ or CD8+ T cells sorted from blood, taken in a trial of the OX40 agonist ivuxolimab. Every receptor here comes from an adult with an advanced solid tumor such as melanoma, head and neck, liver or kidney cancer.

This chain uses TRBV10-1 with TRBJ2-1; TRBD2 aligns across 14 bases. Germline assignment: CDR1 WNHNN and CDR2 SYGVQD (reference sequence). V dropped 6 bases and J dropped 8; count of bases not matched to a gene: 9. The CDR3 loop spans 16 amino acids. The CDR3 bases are TGCGCCAGCAGCACGACTAGCGGGAGGGCCCTTGATGAGCAGTTCTTC. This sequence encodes CASSTTSGRALDEQFF.

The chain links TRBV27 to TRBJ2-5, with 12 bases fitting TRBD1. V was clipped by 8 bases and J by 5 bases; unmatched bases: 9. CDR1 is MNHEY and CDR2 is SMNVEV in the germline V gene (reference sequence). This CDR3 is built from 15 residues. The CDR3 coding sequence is TGTGCCAGCTTCGACCGGGACAGGGGGCGGGAGACCCAGTACTTC. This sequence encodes CASFDRDRGRETQYF.

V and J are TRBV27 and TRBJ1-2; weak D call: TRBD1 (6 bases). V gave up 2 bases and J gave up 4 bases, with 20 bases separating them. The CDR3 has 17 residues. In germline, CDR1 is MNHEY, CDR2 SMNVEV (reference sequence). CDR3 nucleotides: TGTGCCAGCAGTTTAAGGGGGAACCTCCCGTCCTTCTATGGCTACACCTTC. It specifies CASSLRGNLPSFYGYTF.

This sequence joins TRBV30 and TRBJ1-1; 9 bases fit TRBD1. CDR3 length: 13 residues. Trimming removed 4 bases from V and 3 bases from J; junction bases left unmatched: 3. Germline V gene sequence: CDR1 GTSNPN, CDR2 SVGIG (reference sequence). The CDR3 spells CAWTGQGYTEAFF. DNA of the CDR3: TGTGCCTGGACGGGACAGGGCTACACTGAAGCTTTCTTT. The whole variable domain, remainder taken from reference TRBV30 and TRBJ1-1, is SQTIHQWPATLVQPVGSPLSLECTVEGTSNPNLYWYRQAAGRGLQLLFYSVGIGQISSEVPQNLSASRPQDRQFILSSKKLLLSDSGFYLCAWTGQGYTEAFFGQGTRLTVV.

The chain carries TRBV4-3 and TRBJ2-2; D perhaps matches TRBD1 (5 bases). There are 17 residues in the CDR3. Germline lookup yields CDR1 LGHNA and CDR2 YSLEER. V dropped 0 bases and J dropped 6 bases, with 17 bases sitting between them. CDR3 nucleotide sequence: TGCGCCAGCAGCCAAGATCTTTCAGGGAAAGGGCCCGGGGAGCTGTTTTTT. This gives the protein CASSQDLSGKGPGELFF.

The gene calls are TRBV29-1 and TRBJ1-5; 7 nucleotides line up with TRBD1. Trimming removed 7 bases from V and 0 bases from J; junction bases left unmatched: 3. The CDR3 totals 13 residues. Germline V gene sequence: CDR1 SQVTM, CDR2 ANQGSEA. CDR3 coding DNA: TGCAGCGCCCGGGACAGTAGCAATCAGCCCCAGCATTTT. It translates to CSARDSSNQPQHF.

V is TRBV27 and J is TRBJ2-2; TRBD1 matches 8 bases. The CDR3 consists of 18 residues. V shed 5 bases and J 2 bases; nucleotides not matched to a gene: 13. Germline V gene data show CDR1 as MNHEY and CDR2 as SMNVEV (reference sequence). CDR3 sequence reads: CASSRTGWVVGNTGELFF. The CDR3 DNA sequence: TGTGCCAGCAGTCGGACAGGGTGGGTAGTCGGTAACACCGGGGAGCTGTTTTTT.

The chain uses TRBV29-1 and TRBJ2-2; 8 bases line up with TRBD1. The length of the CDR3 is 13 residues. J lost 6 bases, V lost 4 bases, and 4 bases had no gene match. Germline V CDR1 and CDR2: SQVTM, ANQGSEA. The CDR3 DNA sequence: TGCAGCGTTGGACAGGGGATCGCCGGGGAGCTGTTTTTT. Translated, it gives CSVGQGIAGELFF.

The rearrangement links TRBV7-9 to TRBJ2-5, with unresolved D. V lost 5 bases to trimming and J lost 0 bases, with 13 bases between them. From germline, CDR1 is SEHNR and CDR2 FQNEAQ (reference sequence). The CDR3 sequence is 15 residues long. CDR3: CASSALTEYQETQYF. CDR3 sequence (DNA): TGTGCCAGCAGCGCCCTTACAGAATACCAAGAGACCCAGTACTTC.

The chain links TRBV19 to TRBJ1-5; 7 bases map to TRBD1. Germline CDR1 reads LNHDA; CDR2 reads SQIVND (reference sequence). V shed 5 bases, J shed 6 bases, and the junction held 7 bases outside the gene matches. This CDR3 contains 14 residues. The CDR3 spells CASSDQGEIQPQHF. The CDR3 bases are TGTGCCAGTAGTGACCAGGGGGAGATTCAGCCCCAGCATTTT.

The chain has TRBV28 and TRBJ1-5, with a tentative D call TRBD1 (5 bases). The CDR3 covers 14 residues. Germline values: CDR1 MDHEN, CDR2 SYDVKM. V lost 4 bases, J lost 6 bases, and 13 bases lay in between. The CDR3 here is CASSWVGGVQPQHF. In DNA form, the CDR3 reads TGTGCCAGCAGTTGGGTCGGGGGGGTTCAGCCCCAGCATTTT.

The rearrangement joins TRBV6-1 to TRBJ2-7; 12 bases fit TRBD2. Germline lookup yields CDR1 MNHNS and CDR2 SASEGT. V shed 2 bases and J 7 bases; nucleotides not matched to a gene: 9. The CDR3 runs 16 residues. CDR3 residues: CASSELPSGGAGEQYF. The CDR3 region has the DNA TGTGCCAGCAGTGAACTGCCTAGCGGGGGGGCGGGGGAGCAGTACTTC.

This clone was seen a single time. CDR3 residues: CSTTGTAGETQYF. In DNA form, the CDR3 reads TGCAGCACAACAGGGACCGCGGGGGAGACCCAGTACTTC. The genes are TRBV29-1 and TRBJ2-5, with D perhaps being TRBD1 or TRBD2 (6 bases each). Trimming removed 8 bases at V and 5 bases at J, with 18 bases between. This CDR3 is built from 13 residues. Germline assignment: CDR1 SQVTM and CDR2 ANQGSEA. Supplemented by reference TRBV29-1 and TRBJ2-5, the full variable domain reads SAVISQKPSRDICQRGTSLTIQCQVDSQVTMMFWYRQQPGQSLTLIATANQGSEATYESGFVIDKFPISRPNLTFSTLTVSNMSPEDSSIYLCSTTGTAGETQYFGPGTRLLVL.

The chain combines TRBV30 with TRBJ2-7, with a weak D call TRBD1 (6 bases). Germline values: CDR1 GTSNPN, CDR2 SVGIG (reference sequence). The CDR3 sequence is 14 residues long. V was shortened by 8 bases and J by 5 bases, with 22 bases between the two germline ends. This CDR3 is CAGNRDGNIDEQYF. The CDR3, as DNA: TGTGCCGGAAACAGGGACGGGAACATCGACGAGCAGTACTTC.

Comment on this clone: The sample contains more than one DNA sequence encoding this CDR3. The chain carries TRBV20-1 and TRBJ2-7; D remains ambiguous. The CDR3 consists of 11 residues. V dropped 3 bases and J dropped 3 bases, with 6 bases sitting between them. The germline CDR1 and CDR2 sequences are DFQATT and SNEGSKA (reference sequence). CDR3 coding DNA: TGCAGTGCTAGCGACATCTACGAGCAGTACTTC. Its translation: CSASDIYEQYF.

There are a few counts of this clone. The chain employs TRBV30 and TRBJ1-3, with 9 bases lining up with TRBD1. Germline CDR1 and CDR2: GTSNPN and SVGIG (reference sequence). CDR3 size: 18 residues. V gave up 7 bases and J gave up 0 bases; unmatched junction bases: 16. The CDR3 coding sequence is TGTGCCTTGAGCCGGGACAGGGTATCCCGTGCCTCTGGAAACACCATATATTTT. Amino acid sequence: CALSRDRVSRASGNTIYF.

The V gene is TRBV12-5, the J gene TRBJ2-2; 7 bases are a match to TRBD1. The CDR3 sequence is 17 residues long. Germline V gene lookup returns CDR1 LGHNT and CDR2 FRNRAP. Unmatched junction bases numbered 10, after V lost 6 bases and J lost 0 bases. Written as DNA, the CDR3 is TGTGCTAGTGGGGGGAAGACAGGGAGACCGAACACCGGGGAGCTGTTTTTT. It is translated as CASGGKTGRPNTGELFF.

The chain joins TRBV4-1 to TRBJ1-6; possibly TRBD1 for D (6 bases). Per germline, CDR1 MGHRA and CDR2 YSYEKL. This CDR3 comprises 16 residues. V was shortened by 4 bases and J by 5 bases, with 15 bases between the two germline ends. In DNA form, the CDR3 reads TGCGCCAGCAGCCCAAGGGTACAGGGAAATAATTCACCCCTCCACTTT. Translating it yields CASSPRVQGNNSPLHF.

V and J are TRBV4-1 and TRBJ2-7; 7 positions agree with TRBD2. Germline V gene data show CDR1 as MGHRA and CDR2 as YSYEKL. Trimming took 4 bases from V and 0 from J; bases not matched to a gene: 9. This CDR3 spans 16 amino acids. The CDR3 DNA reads TGCGCCAGCAGCCTTAGTAGCGGGTTAAGCTCCTACGAGCAGTACTTC. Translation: CASSLSSGLSSYEQYF.

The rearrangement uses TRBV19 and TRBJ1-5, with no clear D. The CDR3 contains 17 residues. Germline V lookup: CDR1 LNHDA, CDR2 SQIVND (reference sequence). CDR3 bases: TGTGCTACCCAAGACGGGGTCCCTTCCGTTGGCAATCAGCCCCAGCATTTT. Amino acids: CATQDGVPSVGNQPQHF.

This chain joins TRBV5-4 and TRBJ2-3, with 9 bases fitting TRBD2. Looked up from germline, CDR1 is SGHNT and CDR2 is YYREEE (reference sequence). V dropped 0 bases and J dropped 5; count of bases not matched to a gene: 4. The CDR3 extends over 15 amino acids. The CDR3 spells CASSLASGIGDTQYF. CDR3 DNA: TGTGCCAGCAGCTTGGCTAGCGGGATAGGAGATACGCAGTATTTT.

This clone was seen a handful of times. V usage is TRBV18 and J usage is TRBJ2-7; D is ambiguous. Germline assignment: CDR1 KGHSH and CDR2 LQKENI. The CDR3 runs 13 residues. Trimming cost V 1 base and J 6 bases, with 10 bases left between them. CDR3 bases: TGTGCCAGCTCACCACTGGACGGCTCCGAGCAGTACTTC. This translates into CASSPLDGSEQYF.

CDR3 nucleotide sequence: TGTGCCAGCAGCCTAGAGGCTAGCGGAACCTACGAGCAGTACTTC. Residues: CASSLEASGTYEQYF. J is TRBJ2-7 and V is TRBV4-2; 7 bases are a match to TRBD2. The junction had 8 bases not matched to a gene; V was cut back by 4 bases and J by 2 bases. This CDR3 comprises 15 residues. CDR1 is LGHNA, CDR2 YNFKEQ, per germline.